The present TCR beta chain was sequenced within a study of graft-versus-host responses after intestinal transplantation. At the level of the study: Multivisceral, liver-intestinal, or isolated intestinal transplants were given to recipients. Study-wide results and limits: Individuals who had graft-donor T cell macrochimerism had allografts that showed high graft-versus-host to host-versus-graft clonal ratios.

The germline V gene has CDR1 WNHNN and CDR2 SYGVQD (reference sequence). This CDR3 is built from 15 residues. Trimming at V came to 8 bases and at J to 4 bases, leaving 13 bases not matched to a gene. Assay: immunoSEQ multiplex PCR; the TCRdb copy retains only in-frame clones and omits some. Of 9,500 to 15,000 clones in the sample, 93% were seen once. Note on this clone: Antigen: not known.

This rearrangement joins TRBV10-1 to TRBJ1-1, with TRBD1 matching over 7 bases. The receptor's source is a human patient who received an intestinal transplant, so some T cells may come from the graft donor. The starting material was PBMCs, obtained 109 days after intestinal transplant. CDR3 bases: TGCGCCAGCGGTCGGGACAGCGCGAGAGGCACTGAAGCTTTCTTT. Amino acids: CASGRDSARGTEAFF.